This TCR beta chain was recovered during a study of graft-versus-host responses after intestinal transplantation. Study information: Isolated intestinal, liver-intestinal, or multivisceral transplants were what recipients had.

Here immunoSEQ multiplex PCR was the method, and the copy in TCRdb shows in-frame clones only, minus some. The sample lists fewer than 120,000 clones, 85% to 95% occurring once. The germline V gene encodes CDR1 LNHDA and CDR2 SQIVND (reference sequence). The CDR3 loop spans 15 amino acids. V gave up 4 bases and J gave up 0 bases, with 13 bases separating them. As concerns this clone: Its antigen is undetermined.

Specimen: unstimulated CD8+ T cells sorted from spleen or lymph node cells, collected before intestinal transplant. The genes are TRBV19 and TRBJ2-7; D is possibly TRBD1 or TRBD2 (5 bases each). This TCR was recovered from a human donor who received an intestinal transplant. DNA for the CDR3: TGTGCCAGTAGTACCGGGACGGGGCTCTCCTACGAGCAGTACTTC. Its translation is CASSTGTGLSYEQYF.